This T cell receptor (beta chain) was identified in a study of T cells in Graves' hyperthyroidism and ophthalmopathy. Amplified regions were TCR beta CDR3 sequences from RNA transcripts. TCR CDR3 regions were first amplified by RT-PCR with HTBI primers. TCRdb itself ran the multiplex PCR reads through MiXCR, one entry per CDR3 protein. The sample yields around 520,000 distinct CDR3 sequences, around 13% seen once. This clonotype was detected only a few times. Its matching antigen is unknown. Study outcomes and limitations: A 13 V-J signature model discriminated ophthalmopathy versus stable hyperthyroidism.

The clonotype was recovered from a woman aged 40 to 55 with Graves' hyperthyroidism. Sequenced input: blood.

Here the CDR3 reads CSAPRSETQYF. CDR3 in DNA: TGCAGTGCTCCGAGGTCGGAGACCCAGTACTTC. This rearrangement joins TRBV20-1 to TRBJ2-5, with D unclear. CDR3 length: 11 residues. The V gene's germline CDR1 is DFQATT and CDR2 SNEGSKA (reference sequence). V lost 5 bases, J lost 5 bases, and 9 bases lay in between.